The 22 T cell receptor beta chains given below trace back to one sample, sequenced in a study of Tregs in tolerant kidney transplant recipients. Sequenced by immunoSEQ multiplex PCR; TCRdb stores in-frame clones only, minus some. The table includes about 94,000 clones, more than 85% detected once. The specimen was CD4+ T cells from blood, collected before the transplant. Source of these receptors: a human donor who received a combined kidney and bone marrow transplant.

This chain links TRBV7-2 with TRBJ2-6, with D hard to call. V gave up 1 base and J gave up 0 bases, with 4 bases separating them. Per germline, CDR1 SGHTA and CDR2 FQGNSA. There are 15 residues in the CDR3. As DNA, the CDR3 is TGTGCCAGCAGCTTAGGTAACTCTGGGGCCAACGTCCTGACTTTC. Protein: CASSLGNSGANVLTF.

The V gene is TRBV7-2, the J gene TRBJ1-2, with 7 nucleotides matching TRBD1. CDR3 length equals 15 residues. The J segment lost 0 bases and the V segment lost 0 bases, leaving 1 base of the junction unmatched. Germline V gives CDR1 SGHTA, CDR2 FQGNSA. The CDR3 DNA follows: TGTGCCAGCAGCTTAGCGGGACAGACTAACTATGGCTACACCTTC. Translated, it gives CASSLAGQTNYGYTF.

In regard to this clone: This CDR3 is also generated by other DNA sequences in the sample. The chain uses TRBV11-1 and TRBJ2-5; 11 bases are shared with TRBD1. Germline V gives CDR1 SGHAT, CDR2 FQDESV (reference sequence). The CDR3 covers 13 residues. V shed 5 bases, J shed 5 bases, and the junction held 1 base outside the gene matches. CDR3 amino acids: CASSRDRGETQYF. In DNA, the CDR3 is TGTGCCAGCAGCCGGGACAGGGGGGAGACCCAGTACTTC.

CDR3 coding DNA: TGTGCCAGCAGCTCCCTCTCCCGACTAGCAATCTACGAGCAGTACTTC. Translation gives CASSSLSRLAIYEQYF. The rearrangement uses TRBV11-2 and TRBJ2-7, with 7 positions matching TRBD2. There are 16 residues in the CDR3. Unmatched junction bases numbered 12, after V lost 4 bases and J lost 3 bases. From germline, CDR1 is SGHAT and CDR2 FQNNGV.

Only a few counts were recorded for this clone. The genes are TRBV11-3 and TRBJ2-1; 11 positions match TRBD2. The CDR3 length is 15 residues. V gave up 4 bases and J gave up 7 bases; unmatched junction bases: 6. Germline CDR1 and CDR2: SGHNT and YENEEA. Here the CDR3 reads CASSSPTSGANEQFF. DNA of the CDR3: TGTGCCAGCAGCTCGCCGACTAGCGGGGCGAATGAGCAGTTCTTC. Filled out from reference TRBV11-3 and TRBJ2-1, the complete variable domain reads EAGVVQSPRYKIIEKKQPVAFWCNPISGHNTLYWYLQNLGQGPELLIRYENEEAVDDSQLPKDRFSAERLKGVDSTLKIQPAELGDSAVYLCASSSPTSGANEQFFGPGTRLTVL.

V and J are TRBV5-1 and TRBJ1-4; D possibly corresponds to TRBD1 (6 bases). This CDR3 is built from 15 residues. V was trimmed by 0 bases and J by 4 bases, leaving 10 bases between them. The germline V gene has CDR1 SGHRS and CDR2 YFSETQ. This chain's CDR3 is CASSLADRYNEKLFF. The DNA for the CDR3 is TGCGCCAGCAGCTTGGCCGACAGGTATAATGAAAAACTGTTTTTT. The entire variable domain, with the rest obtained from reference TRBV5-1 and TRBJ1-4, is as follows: KAGVTQTPRYLIKTRGQQVTLSCSPISGHRSVSWYQQTPGQGLQFLFEYFSETQRNKGNFPGRFSGRQFSNSRSEMNVSTLELGDSALYLCASSLADRYNEKLFFGSGTQLSVL.

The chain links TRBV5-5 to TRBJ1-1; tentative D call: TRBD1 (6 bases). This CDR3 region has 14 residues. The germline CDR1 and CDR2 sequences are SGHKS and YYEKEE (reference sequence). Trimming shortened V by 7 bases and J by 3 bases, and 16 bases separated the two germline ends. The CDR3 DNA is TGTGCCAGCTTCCGGACAGTTTCGCACACTGAAGCTTTCTTT. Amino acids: CASFRTVSHTEAFF. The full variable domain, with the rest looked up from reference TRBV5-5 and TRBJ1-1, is DAGVTQSPTHLIKTRGQQVTLRCSPISGHKSVSWYQQVLGQGPQFIFQYYEKEERGRGNFPDRFSARQFPNYSSELNVNALLLGDSALYLCASFRTVSHTEAFFGQGTRLTVV.

The CDR3 loop is CASSLVGTSGTYEQYF. CDR3 DNA: TGTGCCAGCAGCTTAGTCGGGACTAGCGGTACCTACGAGCAGTACTTC. This chain uses TRBV7-8 with TRBJ2-7, with 11 bases lining up with TRBD2. With 1 base clipped from V and 2 bases from J, the junction kept 4 bases outside the gene matches. Germline V gene sequence: CDR1 SGHVS, CDR2 FQNEAQ. The CDR3 totals 16 residues.

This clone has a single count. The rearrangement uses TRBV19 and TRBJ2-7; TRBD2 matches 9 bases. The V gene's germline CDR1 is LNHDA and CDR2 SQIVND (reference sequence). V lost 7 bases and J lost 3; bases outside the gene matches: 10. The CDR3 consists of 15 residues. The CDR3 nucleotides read TGTGCCAGTAAACGGGCTAGCGGGGCTGTCTACGAGCAGTACTTC. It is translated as CASKRASGAVYEQYF.

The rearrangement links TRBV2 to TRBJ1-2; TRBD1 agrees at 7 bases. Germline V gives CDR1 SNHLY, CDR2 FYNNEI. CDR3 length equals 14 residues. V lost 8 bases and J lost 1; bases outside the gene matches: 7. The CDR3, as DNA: TGTGCCAGCGCTGGGGACAGAATTAACTATGGCTACACCTTC. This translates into CASAGDRINYGYTF.

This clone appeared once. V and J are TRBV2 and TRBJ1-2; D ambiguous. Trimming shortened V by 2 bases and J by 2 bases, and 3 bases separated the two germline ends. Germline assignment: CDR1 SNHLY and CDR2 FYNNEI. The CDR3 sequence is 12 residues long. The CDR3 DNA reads TGTGCCAGCAGTGAACGGAACTATGGCTACACCTTC. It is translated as CASSERNYGYTF.

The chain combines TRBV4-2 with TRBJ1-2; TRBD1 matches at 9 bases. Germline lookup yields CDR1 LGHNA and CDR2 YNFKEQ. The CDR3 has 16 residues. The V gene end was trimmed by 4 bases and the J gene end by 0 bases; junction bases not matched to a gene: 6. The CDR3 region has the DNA TGTGCCAGCAGCCTCAGGGACAGGGCCTCTAACTATGGCTACACCTTC. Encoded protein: CASSLRDRASNYGYTF.

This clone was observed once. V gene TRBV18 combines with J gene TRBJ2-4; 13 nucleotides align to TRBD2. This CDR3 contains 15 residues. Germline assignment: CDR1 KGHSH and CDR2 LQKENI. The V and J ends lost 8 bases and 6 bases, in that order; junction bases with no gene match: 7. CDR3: CASPKTSGRRNIQYF. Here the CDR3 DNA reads TGTGCCAGCCCGAAGACTAGCGGGAGGAGAAACATTCAGTACTTC.

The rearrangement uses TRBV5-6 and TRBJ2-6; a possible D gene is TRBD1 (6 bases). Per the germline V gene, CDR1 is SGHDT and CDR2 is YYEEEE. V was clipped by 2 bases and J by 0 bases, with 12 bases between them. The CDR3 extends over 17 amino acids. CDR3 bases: TGTGCCAGCAGCTTTCCGGGACATTACTCTGGGGCCAACGTCCTGACTTTC. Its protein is CASSFPGHYSGANVLTF.

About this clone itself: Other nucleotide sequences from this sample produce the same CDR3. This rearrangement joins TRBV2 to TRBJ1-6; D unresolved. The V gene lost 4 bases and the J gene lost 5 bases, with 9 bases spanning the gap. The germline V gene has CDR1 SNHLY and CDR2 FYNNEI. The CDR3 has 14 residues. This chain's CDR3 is CASSAAGDNSPLHF. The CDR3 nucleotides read TGTGCCAGCAGTGCGGCAGGTGATAATTCACCCCTCCACTTT.

The chain's CDR3 is CASSLSLASTDTQYF. CDR3 sequence (DNA): TGTGCCAGCAGCTTAAGTCTAGCGAGCACAGATACGCAGTATTTT. The chain uses TRBV7-8 and TRBJ2-3; D is possibly TRBD2 (6 bases). The CDR3 loop spans 15 amino acids. CDR1 SGHVS and CDR2 FQNEAQ come from the germline V gene. Trimming pared 2 bases from V and 0 bases from J, leaving 9 bases between.

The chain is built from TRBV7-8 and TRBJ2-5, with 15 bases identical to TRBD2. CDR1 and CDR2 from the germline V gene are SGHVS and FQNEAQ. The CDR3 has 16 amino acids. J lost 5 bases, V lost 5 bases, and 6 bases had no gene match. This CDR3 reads CASSPPGTSGGETQYF. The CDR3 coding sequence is TGTGCCAGCAGCCCCCCTGGGACTAGCGGGGGGGAGACCCAGTACTTC.

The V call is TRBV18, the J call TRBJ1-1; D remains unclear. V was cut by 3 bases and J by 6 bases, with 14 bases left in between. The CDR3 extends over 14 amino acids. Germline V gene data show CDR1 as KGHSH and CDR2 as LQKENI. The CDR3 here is CASSPGREGAEAFF. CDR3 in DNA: TGTGCCAGCTCACCGGGGAGGGAAGGTGCTGAAGCTTTCTTT.

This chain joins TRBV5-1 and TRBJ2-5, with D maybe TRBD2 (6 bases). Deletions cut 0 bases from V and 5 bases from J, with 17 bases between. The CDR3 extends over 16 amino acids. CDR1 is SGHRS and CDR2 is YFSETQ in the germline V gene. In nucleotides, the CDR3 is TGCGCCAGCAGCTTGGGGCTGCCGGAGGGCGGCGAGACCCAGTACTTC. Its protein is CASSLGLPEGGETQYF.

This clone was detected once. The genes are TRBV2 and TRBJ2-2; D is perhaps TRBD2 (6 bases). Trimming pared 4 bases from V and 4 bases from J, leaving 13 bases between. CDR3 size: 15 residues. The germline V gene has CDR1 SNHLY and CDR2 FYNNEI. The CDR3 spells CASSVTGAPTGELFF. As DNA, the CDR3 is TGTGCCAGCAGTGTAACGGGAGCCCCCACCGGGGAGCTGTTTTTT.

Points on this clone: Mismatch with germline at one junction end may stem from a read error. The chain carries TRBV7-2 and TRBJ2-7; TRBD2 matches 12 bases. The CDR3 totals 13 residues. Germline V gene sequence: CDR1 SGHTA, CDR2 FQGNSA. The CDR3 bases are TGTGCCAGCAGCCTAGCGGGGGGGCTTGAGCAGTACTTC. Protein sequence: CASSLAGGLEQYF.

The DNA of the CDR3 is TGCGCCAGCAGCCAAACACGGACTAGCGGGAGGCGGGTTACGCAGTATTTT. This codes for CASSQTRTSGRRVTQYF. This chain links TRBV4-3 with TRBJ2-3, with 14 bases lining up with TRBD2. The V gene end was trimmed by 2 bases and the J gene end by 8 bases; junction bases not matched to a gene: 9. This CDR3 spans 17 amino acids. Germline CDR1 reads LGHNA; CDR2 reads YSLEER.